The 16 T cell receptor beta chains listed next were all sequenced from one sample in a study of intratumoral heterogeneity in liver cancer. Each tumour sample represents a distinct, spatially separated region of the hepatocellular carcinoma nodule. Assay: immunoSEQ multiplex PCR; the TCRdb copy retains only in-frame clones and omits some. Here the sample spans thousands of clones, 71% being singletons. The starting material was tumor tissue, obtained before any cancer treatment. The receptor set was obtained from a woman in her seventies with hepatocellular carcinoma.

This chain uses TRBV6-5 with TRBJ1-2, with D possibly TRBD1 on 5 matching bases. Trimming cost V 2 bases and J 4 bases, with 14 bases left between them. The CDR3 is 15 amino acids. Germline CDR1 is MNHEY and CDR2 is SVGAGI. The CDR3: CASSYGGRAGYGYTF. The DNA for the CDR3 is TGTGCCAGCAGTTACGGCGGCAGGGCGGGCTATGGCTACACCTTC.

This rearrangement joins TRBV2 to TRBJ1-1, with D maybe TRBD1 (5 bases). The germline V gene encodes CDR1 SNHLY and CDR2 FYNNEI. The V gene lost 5 bases and the J gene lost 1 base, with 14 bases spanning the gap. The CDR3 runs 15 residues. The CDR3 loop reads CASSTTGTGNTEAFF. The CDR3 coding sequence is TGTGCCAGCAGTACCACTGGGACGGGGAACACTGAAGCTTTCTTT.

V usage is TRBV27 and J usage is TRBJ1-6, with TRBD1 matching 8 bases. The CDR3 totals 13 residues. The germline gives CDR1 MNHEY, CDR2 SMNVEV (reference sequence). The V gene end was trimmed by 6 bases and the J gene end by 5 bases; junction bases not matched to a gene: 0. Here the CDR3 DNA reads TGTGCCAGCAGGACAGGGGATAATTCACCCCTCCACTTT. Its protein is CASRTGDNSPLHF.

This chain connects TRBV5-1 to TRBJ2-3; the match to TRBD1 covers 7 bases. Germline V gene lookup returns CDR1 SGHRS and CDR2 YFSETQ. The CDR3 has 15 amino acids. V was pared by 2 bases and J by 2 bases, with 5 bases of the junction left unmatched. CDR3: CASSFGDRITDTQYF. The DNA for the CDR3 is TGCGCCAGCAGCTTTGGGGACAGAATCACAGATACGCAGTATTTT.

The sample holds a few counts of this clone. The chain combines TRBV30 with TRBJ2-1, with D possibly TRBD2 on 5 matching bases. Trimming cost V 7 bases and J 7 bases, with 14 bases left between them. Germline V CDR1 and CDR2: GTSNPN, SVGIG (reference sequence). The CDR3 has 12 residues. The CDR3: CALDSLRNEQFF. DNA for the CDR3: TGTGCCTTGGACTCCCTTCGAAATGAGCAGTTCTTC.

This clone was seen just once. The rearrangement links TRBV4-1 to TRBJ2-2; no firm D call. CDR1 MGHRA and CDR2 YSYEKL come from the germline V gene. V lost 4 bases and J lost 4, with 13 bases in between. The CDR3 is 15 residues long. The CDR3 DNA follows: TGCGCCAGCAGCCCCCAAACCCTCGGCACCGGGGAGCTGTTTTTT. This translates into CASSPQTLGTGELFF.

The CDR3 coding sequence is TGTGCCAGCAGCCCGGAAATCGGAATTACCTACGAGCAGTACTTC. Translating gives CASSPEIGITYEQYF. V and J are TRBV4-2 and TRBJ2-7, with D unclear. Trimming cost V 4 bases and J 2 bases, with 15 bases left between them. The CDR3 runs to 15 residues. From germline, CDR1 is LGHNA and CDR2 YNFKEQ.

This sequence joins TRBV7-2 and TRBJ2-7; D ambiguous. CDR3 length: 12 amino acids. Germline CDR1 reads SGHTA; CDR2 reads FQGNSA. V was shortened by 2 bases and J by 3 bases, with 5 bases between the two germline ends. The CDR3 nucleotides read TGTGCCAGCAGCTTAACGGACTACGAGCAGTACTTC. Its translation: CASSLTDYEQYF.

Relative to its sample, this clone is medium-sized (0.01 to 0.1%). This chain joins TRBV6-5 and TRBJ1-2; TRBD1 aligns across 7 bases. The CDR3 covers 15 residues. Trimming took 2 bases from V and 8 from J; bases not matched to a gene: 11. CDR1 is MNHEY and CDR2 is SVGAGI in the germline V gene. CDR3 DNA: TGTGCCAGCAGTTACACCTTGACAGGGAATGAAGGCTACACCTTC. Translating gives CASSYTLTGNEGYTF.

This clone was observed a handful of times. This rearrangement joins TRBV30 to TRBJ2-4, with TRBD1 matching 9 bases. V dropped 2 bases and J dropped 5; count of bases not matched to a gene: 4. CDR3 size: 14 residues. Per the germline V gene, CDR1 is GTSNPN and CDR2 is SVGIG (reference sequence). In DNA, the CDR3 is TGTGCCTGGAGTATACAGGGGGCGCAAAACATTCAGTACTTC. As protein: CAWSIQGAQNIQYF.

CDR3 sequence reads: CASSTLAGVNNEQFF. As DNA, the CDR3 is TGTGCCAGTAGCACCTTAGCGGGAGTTAACAATGAGCAGTTCTTC. The chain is built from TRBV19 and TRBJ2-1; 9 nucleotides match TRBD2. The germline gives CDR1 LNHDA, CDR2 SQIVND (reference sequence). The junction had 8 bases not matched to a gene; V was cut back by 6 bases and J by 5 bases. The CDR3 has 15 amino acids.

The rearrangement uses TRBV30 and TRBJ1-2, with D possibly matching TRBD1 (6 bases). Trimming removed 4 bases from V and 4 bases from J, with 19 bases in between. Germline-derived CDR1 and CDR2 are GTSNPN and SVGIG (reference sequence). The CDR3 runs to 15 residues. The CDR3 bases are TGTGCCTGGACCCAAAAGGAGGGGGTGCGCTATGGCTACACCTTC. This codes for CAWTQKEGVRYGYTF.

The rearrangement joins TRBV19 to TRBJ2-2; D remains ambiguous. V lost 3 bases and J 6 bases, leaving 5 bases between the germline ends. The V gene's germline CDR1 is LNHDA and CDR2 SQIVND (reference sequence). The CDR3 totals 12 residues. The CDR3: CASSMIAGELFF. In nucleotides, the CDR3 is TGTGCCAGTAGTATGATCGCCGGGGAGCTGTTTTTT. Full variable domain (rest looked up from reference TRBV19 and TRBJ2-2): DGGITQSPKYLFRKEGQNVTLSCEQNLNHDAMYWYRQDPGQGLRLIYYSQIVNDFQKGDIAEGYSVSREKKESFPLTVTSAQKNPTAFYLCASSMIAGELFFGEGSRLTVL.

This clone was observed a few times. J is TRBJ1-2 and V is TRBV6-1; 8 bases line up with TRBD1. The CDR3 length is 15 residues. Germline CDR1 and CDR2: MNHNS and SASEGT. Losses at the gene ends were 6 bases for V and 8 bases for J; bases not matched to a gene: 14. CDR3 coding DNA: TGTGCCAGCAGCCACGGACAGGGAGGCTTTCGGGGCTACACCTTC. Protein sequence: CASSHGQGGFRGYTF.

The chain has TRBV2 and TRBJ1-2; TRBD1 matches at 10 bases. CDR1 SNHLY and CDR2 FYNNEI come from the germline V gene. This CDR3 has 14 residues. V was clipped by 5 bases and J by 2 bases; unmatched bases: 2. CDR3 sequence: CASSRQGANYGYTF. CDR3 DNA sequence: TGTGCCAGCAGTCGACAGGGGGCAAACTATGGCTACACCTTC.

The J gene is TRBJ2-2, the V gene TRBV29-1; TRBD2 matches 7 bases. Germline CDR1 SQVTM, CDR2 ANQGSEA. Trimming took 6 bases from V and 5 from J; bases not matched to a gene: 6. There are 13 residues in the CDR3. The CDR3 nucleotides read TGCAGCGTCAAAGTCGGGGGGACCGGGGAGCTGTTTTTT. This sequence encodes CSVKVGGTGELFF.